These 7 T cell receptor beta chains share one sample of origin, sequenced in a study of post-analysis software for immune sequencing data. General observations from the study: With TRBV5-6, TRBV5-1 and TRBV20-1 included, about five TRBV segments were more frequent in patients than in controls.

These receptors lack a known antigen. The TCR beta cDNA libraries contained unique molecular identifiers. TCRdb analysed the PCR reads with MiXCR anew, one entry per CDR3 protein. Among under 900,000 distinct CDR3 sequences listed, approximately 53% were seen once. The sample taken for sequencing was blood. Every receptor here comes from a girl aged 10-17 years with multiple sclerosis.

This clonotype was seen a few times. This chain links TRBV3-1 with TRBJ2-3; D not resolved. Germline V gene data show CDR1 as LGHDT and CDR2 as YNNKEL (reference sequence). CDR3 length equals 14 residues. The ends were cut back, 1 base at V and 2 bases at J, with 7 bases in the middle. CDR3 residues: CASSQGFVTDTQYF. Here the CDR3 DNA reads TGTGCCAGCAGCCAAGGGTTCGTCACAGATACGCAGTATTTT.

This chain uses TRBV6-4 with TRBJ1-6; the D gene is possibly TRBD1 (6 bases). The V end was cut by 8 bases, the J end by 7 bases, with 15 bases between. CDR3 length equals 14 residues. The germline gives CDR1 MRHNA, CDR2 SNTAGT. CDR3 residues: CASSPTGTNSPLHF. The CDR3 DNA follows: TGTGCCAGCTCCCCTACAGGGACCAATTCACCCCTCCACTTT.

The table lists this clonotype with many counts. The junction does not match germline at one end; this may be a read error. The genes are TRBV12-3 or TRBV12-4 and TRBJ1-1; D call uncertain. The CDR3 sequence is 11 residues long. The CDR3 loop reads CASSLGTEAFF. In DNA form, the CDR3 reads TGTGCCAGCAGCTTAGGGACTGAAGCTTTCTTT.

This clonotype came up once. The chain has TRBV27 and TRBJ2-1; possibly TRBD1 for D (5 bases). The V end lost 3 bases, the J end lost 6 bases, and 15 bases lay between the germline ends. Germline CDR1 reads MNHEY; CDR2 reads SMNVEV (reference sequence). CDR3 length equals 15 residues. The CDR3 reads CASSFARVHGNEQFF. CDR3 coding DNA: TGTGCCAGCAGTTTCGCCAGGGTCCATGGCAATGAGCAGTTCTTC.

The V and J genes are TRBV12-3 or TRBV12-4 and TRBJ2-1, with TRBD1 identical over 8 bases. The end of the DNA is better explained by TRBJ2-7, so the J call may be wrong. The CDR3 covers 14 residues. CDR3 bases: TGTGCCAGCAGCCGGGACAGGACCCTCTACGAGCAGTACTTC. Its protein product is CASSRDRTLYEQYF.

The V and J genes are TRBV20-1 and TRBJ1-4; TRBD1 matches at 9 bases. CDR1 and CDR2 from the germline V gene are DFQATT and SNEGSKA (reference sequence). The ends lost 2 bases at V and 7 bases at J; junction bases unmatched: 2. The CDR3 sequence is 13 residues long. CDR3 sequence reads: CSARTGGREKLFF. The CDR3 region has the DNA TGCAGTGCTAGAACAGGGGGCCGTGAAAAACTGTTTTTT.

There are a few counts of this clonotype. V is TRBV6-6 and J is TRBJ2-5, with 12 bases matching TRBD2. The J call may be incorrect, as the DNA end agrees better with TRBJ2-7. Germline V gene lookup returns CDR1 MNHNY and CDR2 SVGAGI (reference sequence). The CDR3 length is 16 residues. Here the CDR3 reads CASSQPTSGRRSEQYF. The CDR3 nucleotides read TGTGCCAGCAGTCAACCGACTAGCGGGAGAAGAAGCGAGCAGTACTTC.